Below, 17 T cell receptor beta chains from the same sample are listed, as sequenced in a study of CD8 T cells in ankylosing spondylitis. TCRdb ran MiXCR on the 5' RACE reads and lists one entry per CDR3 protein. The sample has some 220,000 distinct CDR3 sequences, about 7.3% seen once. Their antigen targets remain unknown. General study findings and limits: Within ankylosing spondylitis blood, a TCR beta motif made up of eight or nine highly homologous variants appeared to be characteristic.

What was sequenced was blood, either unsorted or a sorted T cell fraction (not recorded which). These TCRs come from a male donor with ankylosing spondylitis.

As regards this clonotype: A much larger clone lies a single base off, so this may be a read error. The chain joins TRBV10-2 to TRBJ2-7; the D gene is possibly TRBD1 (6 bases). Germline V CDR1 and CDR2: WSHSY, SAAADI. The CDR3 runs 13 residues. The CDR3 loop is CPSATNRVNEQYF. CDR3 DNA: TGCCCCAGCGCGACAAACAGGGTAAACGAGCAGTACTTC.

This clonotype was seen many times. The CDR3 is CASSFGSAYEQYF. CDR3 nucleotide sequence: TGCGCCAGCAGCTTTGGCAGTGCCTACGAGCAGTACTTC. The chain employs TRBV5-1 and TRBJ2-7, with no clear D. Germline V gene lookup returns CDR1 SGHRS and CDR2 YFSETQ. Trimming took off 2 bases at V and 2 bases at J, with 8 bases between the two ends. This CDR3 spans 13 amino acids.

The rearrangement links TRBV2 to TRBJ1-2; D is unclear. V was shortened by 0 bases and J by 4 bases, with 9 bases between the two germline ends. This CDR3 spans 14 amino acids. Germline V lookup: CDR1 SNHLY, CDR2 FYNNEI. CDR3 in DNA: TGTGCCAGCAGTGAAGCAAGGGTATCCTATGGCTACACCTTC. It specifies CASSEARVSYGYTF.

This clonotype came up many times. The chain has TRBV5-5 and TRBJ1-2; possibly TRBD1 for D (6 bases). The germline CDR1 and CDR2 sequences are SGHKS and YYEKEE (reference sequence). V was trimmed by 4 bases and J by 2 bases, leaving 15 bases between them. CDR3 length: 15 residues. The CDR3 bases are TGTGCCAGCAGCATATACAGGGAAAGCAACTATGGCTACACCTTC. Protein sequence: CASSIYRESNYGYTF.

The sample holds many counts of this clonotype. CDR3 sequence (DNA): TGTGCCAGCAGCGTAGGGGGCCGCACAGATACGCAGTATTTT. This encodes CASSVGGRTDTQYF. V and J are TRBV9 and TRBJ2-3, with D perhaps matching TRBD1 (5 bases). The CDR3 contains 14 residues. From germline, CDR1 is SGDLS and CDR2 YYNGEE. Trimming cost V 0 bases and J 1 base, with 6 bases left between them. Based on the CDR3 plus reference TRBV9 and TRBJ2-3, the full variable domain is DSGVTQTPKHLITATGQRVTLRCSPRSGDLSVYWYQQSLDQGLQFLIQYYNGEERAKGNILERFSAQQFPDLHSELNLSSLELGDSALYFCASSVGGRTDTQYFGPGTRLTVL.

This clonotype was seen a few times. The chain recombines TRBV27 with TRBJ2-1, with 8 positions matching TRBD2. This CDR3 has 16 residues. Germline CDR1 MNHEY, CDR2 SMNVEV (reference sequence). With V trimmed by 3 bases and J by 2 bases, 6 bases remained unmatched. CDR3 sequence: CASSFIASGPYNEQFF. CDR3 DNA: TGTGCCAGCAGTTTTATCGCTAGCGGGCCCTACAATGAGCAGTTCTTC.

This clonotype was seen ten or more times. The rearrangement links TRBV4-2 to TRBJ1-3; 7 bases align to TRBD1. J lost 2 bases, V lost 1 base, and 5 bases had no gene match. Germline CDR1 LGHNA, CDR2 YNFKEQ. The length of the CDR3 is 16 residues. The CDR3 here is CASSQVEGATGNTIYF. The CDR3 DNA follows: TGTGCCAGCAGCCAAGTGGAGGGGGCAACTGGAAACACCATATATTTT.

This clonotype was seen a few times. The chain is built from TRBV5-4 and TRBJ1-1; D gene uncertain. Trimming took 4 bases from V and 4 from J, leaving 11 bases between them. Germline CDR1 reads SGHNT; CDR2 reads YYREEE (reference sequence). CDR3 length: 13 residues. The CDR3 DNA is TGTGCCAGCAGCACGACCCGGGCCACTGAAGCTTTCTTT. Protein: CASSTTRATEAFF.

The sample holds many counts of this clonotype. V gene TRBV6-1 combines with J gene TRBJ2-7; TRBD2 agrees at 8 bases. J gave up 0 bases and V 1 base, and 2 bases lay outside the gene matches. The CDR3 extends over 15 amino acids. CDR1 and CDR2 (germline): MNHNS, SASEGT. The chain's CDR3 is CASSEGAGDSYEQYF. The CDR3 DNA reads as TGTGCCAGCAGTGAAGGAGCGGGAGACTCCTACGAGCAGTACTTC.

This clonotype turned up a few times. This chain links TRBV9 with TRBJ2-1; D may correspond to TRBD1 or TRBD2 (5 bases each). The CDR3 consists of 17 residues. Germline CDR1 and CDR2: SGDLS and YYNGEE. V was pared by 0 bases and J by 6 bases, with 19 bases between. The CDR3 protein is CASSVVGLNWGTNEQFF. CDR3 nucleotides: TGTGCCAGCAGCGTAGTAGGGTTGAACTGGGGGACCAATGAGCAGTTCTTC. Drawing the rest from reference TRBV9 and TRBJ2-1, the complete variable domain is DSGVTQTPKHLITATGQRVTLRCSPRSGDLSVYWYQQSLDQGLQFLIQYYNGEERAKGNILERFSAQQFPDLHSELNLSSLELGDSALYFCASSVVGLNWGTNEQFFGPGTRLTVL.

In its sample, this clonotype was seen many times. The rearrangement uses TRBV7-9 and TRBJ2-3; D not resolved. Trimming stripped 1 base from V and 13 bases from J, with 15 bases between. This CDR3 spans 13 amino acids. Germline V gene data show CDR1 as SEHNR and CDR2 as FQNEAQ (reference sequence). The CDR3 sequence: CASSLGSAPSEYF. Written as DNA, the CDR3 is TGTGCCAGCAGCTTAGGCAGCGCCCCCAGCGAGTATTTT.

The sample holds many counts of this clonotype. This chain links TRBV2 with TRBJ2-3, with D possibly being TRBD1 (5 bases). The CDR3 has 14 amino acids. V was shortened by 6 bases and J by 6 bases, with 16 bases between the two germline ends. In germline, CDR1 is SNHLY, CDR2 FYNNEI. The CDR3 bases are TGTGCCAGCAGGGACGCAGGGATGGGGGATACGCAGTATTTT. Its protein product is CASRDAGMGDTQYF.

This clonotype was counted between two and nine times. J is TRBJ2-7 and V is TRBV6-2 or TRBV6-3, with unresolved D. The CDR3 runs to 16 residues. Trimming left V 0 bases short and J 2 bases short, with 14 bases between. Per the germline V gene, CDR1 is MNHEY and CDR2 is SVGEGT. The CDR3 DNA follows: TGTGCCAGCAGTTACTCGATCCCCTGGCCAACCTACGAGCAGTACTTC. Its protein product is CASSYSIPWPTYEQYF.

This clonotype was picked up many times. This chain joins TRBV14 and TRBJ1-2; D uncertain. Germline V gene lookup returns CDR1 SGHDN and CDR2 FVKESK. Trimming took off 0 bases at V and 8 bases at J, with 10 bases between the two ends. CDR3 size: 13 residues. The CDR3 nucleotides are TGTGCCAGCAGCCAAGACCGACGGGGAGGCTACACCTTC. Translation: CASSQDRRGGYTF.

This clonotype was seen many times. The chain links TRBV10-3 to TRBJ2-7, with 8 bases matching TRBD2. Germline V gene data show CDR1 as ENHRY and CDR2 as SYGVKD. CDR3 length: 11 amino acids. Trimming took 6 bases from V and 5 from J; bases not matched to a gene: 0. CDR3 bases: TGTGCCATCAGGACTAGCGACGAGCAGTACTTC. Its translation: CAIRTSDEQYF.

This clonotype was detected many times. The chain has TRBV6-6 and TRBJ2-5; D perhaps matches TRBD2 (7 bases). The CDR3 runs to 13 residues. Trimming took 7 bases from V and 1 from J, leaving 10 bases between them. Per germline, CDR1 MNHNY and CDR2 SVGAGI (reference sequence). The CDR3 reads CASKGGGQETQYF. The CDR3 DNA reads TGTGCCAGCAAGGGGGGGGGCCAAGAGACCCAGTACTTC.

At least ten counts were recorded for this clonotype. The chain is built from TRBV27 and TRBJ2-7, with D perhaps matching TRBD1 (5 bases). CDR3 length: 13 residues. Germline CDR1 reads MNHEY; CDR2 reads SMNVEV (reference sequence). The V end was cut by 1 base, the J end by 4 bases, with 8 bases between. In nucleotides, the CDR3 is TGTGCCAGCAGTTTATTGCAGGGATACGAGCAGTACTTC. The encoded protein is CASSLLQGYEQYF.